The 25 T cell receptor beta chains below come from one sample, sequenced in a study of CD8+ T cells in alopecia areata. Following extraction, RNA underwent reverse transcription to cDNA, which served as the sequencing template. TCRdb keeps only in-frame clones here, not all; method: immunoSEQ multiplex PCR. The table has 140,000 to 150,000 clones, around 60% seen once. The material was CD4+ T cells sorted from blood, obtained at week 0. These receptors all come from a human donor with alopecia areata.

CDR3 sequence (DNA): TGTGCCAGCAGCCCAGAGGTCCGTAACTATGGCTACACCTTC. Protein product: CASSPEVRNYGYTF. This chain joins TRBV9 and TRBJ1-2, with no clear D. The V end was cut by 4 bases, the J end by 1 base, with 11 bases between. Germline CDR1 SGDLS, CDR2 YYNGEE. CDR3 length equals 14 residues.

This sequence joins TRBV30 and TRBJ2-2; the D call may be TRBD1 or TRBD2 (5 bases each). CDR3 length equals 14 residues. Looked up from germline, CDR1 is GTSNPN and CDR2 is SVGIG (reference sequence). Between the trimmed V and J ends, which lost 2 bases and 4 bases, there was a span of 11 bases. CDR3: CAWSRGRITGELFF. The CDR3, as DNA: TGTGCCTGGAGTCGGGGACGGATCACCGGGGAGCTGTTTTTT.

V is TRBV23-1 and J is TRBJ1-5; D uncertain. TRBV23-1 is an open reading frame, and its role is uncertain. The CDR3 runs to 17 residues. The germline V and J ends were trimmed by 1 base and 0 bases, with 13 bases remaining between them. The CDR3 loop is CASSQWSGNYSNQPQHF. CDR3 coding DNA: TGCGCCAGCAGTCAATGGAGCGGAAACTATAGCAATCAGCCCCAGCATTTT.

This clone was counted a few times. The rearrangement joins TRBV29-1 to TRBJ2-3, with D unclear. The CDR3 is 13 amino acids. Germline V gene sequence: CDR1 SQVTM, CDR2 ANQGSEA. Trimming stripped 4 bases from V and 0 bases from J, with 8 bases between. CDR3 residues: CSVAASSTDTQYF. The CDR3 coding sequence is TGCAGCGTTGCAGCATCTAGCACAGATACGCAGTATTTT.

The chain links TRBV29-1 to TRBJ2-7; D is perhaps TRBD2 (6 bases). Germline V CDR1 and CDR2: SQVTM, ANQGSEA. The CDR3 runs to 15 residues. V was trimmed by 6 bases and J by 5 bases, leaving 23 bases between them. CDR3 sequence: CSVRERRRSSNEQYF. The CDR3, as DNA: TGCAGCGTCCGGGAGCGAAGACGGAGCAGTAACGAGCAGTACTTC.

This chain connects TRBV6-6 to TRBJ1-2; tentative D call: TRBD1 (5 bases). The CDR3 totals 14 residues. Germline CDR1 MNHNY, CDR2 SVGAGI (reference sequence). V lost 5 bases and J 7 bases, leaving 17 bases between the germline ends. CDR3 amino acids: CASSAERGSGGYTF. CDR3 coding DNA: TGTGCCAGCAGTGCCGAGAGGGGCTCCGGTGGCTACACCTTC.

The CDR3 loop is CASNMEANYGYTF. For the CDR3, the DNA is TGTGCCAGCAATATGGAAGCTAACTATGGCTACACCTTC. The V gene is TRBV2, the J gene TRBJ1-2; no definite D call. Trimming cost V 7 bases and J 0 bases, with 9 bases left between them. The CDR3 loop spans 13 amino acids. The germline gives CDR1 SNHLY, CDR2 FYNNEI.

This clone was detected a few times. J is TRBJ1-1 and V is TRBV6-5; D uncertain. The CDR3 consists of 12 residues. The germline V gene encodes CDR1 MNHEY and CDR2 SVGAGI. The germline V and J ends were trimmed by 7 bases and 3 bases, with 9 bases remaining between them. The CDR3 here is CASKGRYTEAFF. In DNA form, the CDR3 reads TGTGCCAGCAAGGGCAGATACACTGAAGCTTTCTTT.

The chain recombines TRBV7-3 with TRBJ1-2; tentative D call: TRBD1 (6 bases). CDR3 length: 14 residues. V shed 3 bases and J shed 4 bases, with 12 bases lying between them. CDR1 is SGHTA and CDR2 is FQGTGA in the germline V gene. In DNA, the CDR3 is TGTGCCAGCAGCTTTGCAGGGGATAGCTATGGCTACACCTTC. Translation: CASSFAGDSYGYTF. Based on the CDR3 plus reference TRBV7-3 and TRBJ1-2, the full variable domain is GAGVSQTPSNKVTEKGKYVELRCDPISGHTALYWYRQSLGQGPEFLIYFQGTGAADDSGLPNDRFFAVRPEGSVSTLKIQRTERGDSAVYLCASSFAGDSYGYTFGSGTRLTVV.

This chain links TRBV7-2 with TRBJ1-5; D is perhaps TRBD1 (5 bases). V lost 5 bases and J lost 2, with 13 bases in between. This CDR3 has 15 amino acids. Germline V gene lookup returns CDR1 SGHTA and CDR2 FQGNSA. DNA for the CDR3: TGTGCCAGCAGCCAGGGTTCATGGGGCAATCAGCCCCAGCATTTT. Its translation: CASSQGSWGNQPQHF.

This chain links TRBV29-1 with TRBJ1-6; D gene ambiguous. The CDR3 loop spans 16 amino acids. The germline V and J ends were trimmed by 6 bases and 3 bases, with 18 bases remaining between them. The germline V gene encodes CDR1 SQVTM and CDR2 ANQGSEA. DNA for the CDR3: TGCAGCGTGGGTCTCTCAGCTCCTCTCTATAATTCACCCCTCCACTTT. Protein product: CSVGLSAPLYNSPLHF.

CDR3 amino acids: CASSPPGQDSGNTIYF. CDR3 nucleotide sequence: TGTGCCAGCTCACCTCCGGGACAAGACTCTGGAAACACCATATATTTT. The chain uses TRBV18 and TRBJ1-3, with D perhaps matching TRBD1 (6 bases). The CDR3 has 16 amino acids. Deletions cut 3 bases from V and 0 bases from J, with 12 bases between. CDR1 is KGHSH and CDR2 is LQKENI in the germline V gene.

This CDR3 is CASSESWYSNQPQHF. CDR3 nucleotides: TGCGCCAGCAGTGAGTCTTGGTATAGCAATCAGCCCCAGCATTTT. The V gene is TRBV10-2, the J gene TRBJ1-5; D not resolved. Germline-derived CDR1 and CDR2 are WSHSY and SAAADI. CDR3 length: 15 residues. V shed 0 bases and J shed 0 bases, with 6 bases lying between them.

This chain uses TRBV29-1 with TRBJ2-3; D is possibly TRBD2 (6 bases). The CDR3 length is 16 residues. The V end lost 0 bases, the J end lost 0 bases, and 13 bases lay between the germline ends. Germline loops: CDR1 SQVTM, CDR2 ANQGSEA. For the CDR3, the DNA is TGCAGCGTTGAAGATACGTGGGGGACTAGCACAGATACGCAGTATTTT. Amino acids: CSVEDTWGTSTDTQYF.

This clone was detected only a few times. The sample contains more than one DNA sequence encoding this CDR3. The rearrangement joins TRBV5-1 to TRBJ1-4; D not certain. Germline V CDR1 and CDR2: SGHRS, YFSETQ. The V end was cut by 2 bases, the J end by 0 bases, with 5 bases between. This CDR3 region has 14 residues. CDR3 residues: CASSLTATNEKLFF. In DNA form, the CDR3 reads TGCGCCAGCAGCTTAACTGCAACTAATGAAAAACTGTTTTTT.

The chain couples TRBV5-4 to TRBJ2-6, with no clear D. CDR3 length: 13 residues. Trimming took off 4 bases at V and 3 bases at J, with 5 bases between the two ends. Germline values: CDR1 SGHNT, CDR2 YYREEE (reference sequence). The CDR3 sequence: CASSIVGANVLTF. CDR3 DNA sequence: TGTGCCAGCAGCATCGTTGGGGCCAACGTCCTGACTTTC.

J is TRBJ1-3 and V is TRBV29-1; D is possibly TRBD1 (6 bases). Germline CDR1 SQVTM, CDR2 ANQGSEA. This CDR3 is 13 amino acids long. The ends were cut back, 5 bases at V and 1 base at J, with 9 bases in the middle. As DNA, the CDR3 is TGCAGCGTTACAGGGTGGTCTGGAAACACCATATATTTT. Its translation is CSVTGWSGNTIYF.

The genes are TRBV13 and TRBJ1-2; D is ambiguous. V was trimmed by 0 bases and J by 4 bases, leaving 12 bases between them. This CDR3 region has 15 residues. CDR1 is PRHDT, CDR2 FYEKMQ, per germline (reference sequence). The CDR3, as DNA: TGTGCCAGCAGCTTAGGCCTGCGACGGGGCTATGGCTACACCTTC. This codes for CASSLGLRRGYGYTF.

V usage is TRBV5-1 and J usage is TRBJ2-6; D may correspond to TRBD1 or TRBD2 (5 bases each). The CDR3 contains 17 residues. Germline assignment: CDR1 SGHRS and CDR2 YFSETQ. Trimming removed 3 bases from V and 2 bases from J, with 15 bases in between. In nucleotides, the CDR3 is TGCGCCAGCAGCTCCGGGACCCGAGGAACTGGGGCCAACGTCCTGACTTTC. Protein sequence: CASSSGTRGTGANVLTF.

The chain has TRBV27 and TRBJ2-1; TRBD2 agrees at 10 bases. The CDR3 sequence is 15 residues long. Per germline, CDR1 MNHEY and CDR2 SMNVEV (reference sequence). The ends lost 5 bases at V and 2 bases at J; junction bases unmatched: 3. The CDR3 reads CASSRSGGAYNEQFF. DNA of the CDR3: TGTGCCAGCAGTCGAAGCGGGGGGGCCTACAATGAGCAGTTCTTC.

The chain has TRBV9 and TRBJ2-1; D possibly uses TRBD1 or TRBD2 (5 bases each). The ends were cut back, 0 bases at V and 7 bases at J, with 17 bases in the middle. The V gene's germline CDR1 is SGDLS and CDR2 YYNGEE. The CDR3 is made up of 16 amino acids. CDR3 nucleotides: TGTGCCAGCAGCGTAGGGTGGGGACCCACACAAAATGAGCAGTTCTTC. This translates into CASSVGWGPTQNEQFF. Full variable domain (remainder filled in from reference TRBV9 and TRBJ2-1): DSGVTQTPKHLITATGQRVTLRCSPRSGDLSVYWYQQSLDQGLQFLIQYYNGEERAKGNILERFSAQQFPDLHSELNLSSLELGDSALYFCASSVGWGPTQNEQFFGPGTRLTVL.

The V and J genes are TRBV4-1 and TRBJ1-2, with D unresolved. This CDR3 region has 13 residues. V dropped 1 base and J dropped 4 bases, with 7 bases sitting between them. Germline assignment: CDR1 MGHRA and CDR2 YSYEKL. CDR3 nucleotides: TGCGCCAGCAGCCAAGCAGGAAGCTATGGCTACACCTTC. Amino acid sequence: CASSQAGSYGYTF.

The chain couples TRBV29-1 to TRBJ1-2, with no clear D. V was cut by 7 bases and J by 2 bases, with 14 bases left in between. Germline V lookup: CDR1 SQVTM, CDR2 ANQGSEA. The CDR3 sequence is 13 residues long. Written as DNA, the CDR3 is TGCAGCGCGTGGCTACCCAACAACTATGGCTACACCTTC. This codes for CSAWLPNNYGYTF.

The chain couples TRBV4-2 to TRBJ2-2; 8 bases are shared with TRBD1. The CDR3 extends over 16 amino acids. The germline V gene has CDR1 LGHNA and CDR2 YNFKEQ. Germline trimming cut 1 base from V and 1 base from J; bases unmatched to any gene: 2. This CDR3 is CASSQAGTGNTGELFF. Written as DNA, the CDR3 is TGTGCCAGCAGCCAAGCCGGGACAGGGAACACCGGGGAGCTGTTTTTT.

This clone was counted between two and nine times. This chain links TRBV23-1 with TRBJ1-5; the D is unclear. TRBV23-1 has ORF status, its function being uncertain. This CDR3 region has 16 residues. Trimming removed 6 bases from V and 0 bases from J, with 15 bases in between. CDR3 sequence: CASRNYSHFSNQPQHF. In nucleotides, the CDR3 is TGCGCCAGCAGGAATTATTCGCACTTTAGCAATCAGCCCCAGCATTTT.